This T cell receptor beta chain was identified in a study of cytomegalovirus exposure and HLA in healthy donors. For the study at large: HLA-typed donors contributed 80 million to 85 million unique TCRs, which were held in an early data release.

As to this clone: No antigen is known for it.

The study, taken as a whole, reports: An analysis done earlier found most TCR beta V segments productive about 87% or about 30% of the time. TRBV6-2, TRBV6-3 and other indistinguishable V segments were excluded. CMV serostatus was the sole immune exposure data available.

The PCR made use of 60 Vbeta and 13 Jbeta primers. Some clones are missing from TCRdb's copy, which holds only in-frame ones; the method was immunoSEQ multiplex PCR. The data show 150,000 to 200,000 clones, under 80% seen once. Germline CDR1 is LNHNV and CDR2 is YYDKDF (reference sequence). With 5 bases removed from V and 2 bases from J, the gap between germline ends came to 15 bases. CDR3 length equals 16 residues. This TCR came from a woman aged 45 to 65 in good health and CMV-seropositive. This chain uses TRBV15 with TRBJ2-2, with D possibly matching TRBD1 (5 bases). Sequencing was carried out using PBMCs. The CDR3: CATSGTQGYNTGELFF. The CDR3 DNA is TGTGCCACCAGCGGTACCCAGGGTTATAACACCGGGGAGCTGTTTTTT.